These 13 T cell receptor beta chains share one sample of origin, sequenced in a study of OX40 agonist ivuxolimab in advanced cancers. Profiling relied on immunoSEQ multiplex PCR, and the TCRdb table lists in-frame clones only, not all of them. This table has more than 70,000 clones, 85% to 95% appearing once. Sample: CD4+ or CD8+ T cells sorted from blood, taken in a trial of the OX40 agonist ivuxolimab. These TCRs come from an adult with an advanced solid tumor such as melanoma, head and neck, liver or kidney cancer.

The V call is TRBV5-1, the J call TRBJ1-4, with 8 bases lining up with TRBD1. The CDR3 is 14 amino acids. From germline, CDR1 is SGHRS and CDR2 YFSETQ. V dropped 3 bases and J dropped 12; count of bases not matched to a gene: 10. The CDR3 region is CASSSQGAVGELFF. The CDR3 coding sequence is TGCGCCAGCAGCTCGCAGGGGGCCGTTGGAGAACTGTTTTTT.

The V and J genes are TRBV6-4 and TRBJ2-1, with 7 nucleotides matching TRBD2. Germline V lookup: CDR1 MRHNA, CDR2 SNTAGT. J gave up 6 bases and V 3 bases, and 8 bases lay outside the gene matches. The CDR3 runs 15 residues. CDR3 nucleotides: TGTGCCAGCAGTGAACGGCTAGCGGAAAGCAATGAGCAGTTCTTC. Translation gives CASSERLAESNEQFF.

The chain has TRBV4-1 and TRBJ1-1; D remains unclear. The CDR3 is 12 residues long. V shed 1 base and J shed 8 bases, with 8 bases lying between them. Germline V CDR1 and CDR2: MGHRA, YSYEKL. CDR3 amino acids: CASSQVGMEAFF. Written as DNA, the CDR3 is TGCGCCAGCAGCCAAGTAGGGATGGAAGCTTTCTTT.

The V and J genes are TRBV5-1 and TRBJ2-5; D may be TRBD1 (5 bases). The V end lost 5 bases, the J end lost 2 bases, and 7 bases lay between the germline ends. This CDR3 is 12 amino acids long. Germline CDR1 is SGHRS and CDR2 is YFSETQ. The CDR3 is CASRRGQETQYF. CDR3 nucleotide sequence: TGCGCCAGCAGAAGGGGTCAAGAGACCCAGTACTTC.

CDR3 residues: CATSGELSSYNEQFF. Written as DNA, the CDR3 is TGTGCCACCAGCGGGGAACTGAGCTCCTACAATGAGCAGTTCTTC. V is TRBV10-3 and J is TRBJ2-1; 7 positions agree with TRBD2. The CDR3 extends over 15 amino acids. J was trimmed by 0 bases and V by 10 bases; bases with no gene match: 9. Germline lookup yields CDR1 ENHRY and CDR2 SYGVKD.

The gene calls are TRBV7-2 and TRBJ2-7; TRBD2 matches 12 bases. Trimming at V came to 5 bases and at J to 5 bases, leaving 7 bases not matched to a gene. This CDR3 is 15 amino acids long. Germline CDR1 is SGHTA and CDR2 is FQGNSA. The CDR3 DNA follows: TGTGCCAGCAGCAGACTAGCGGGAGTTGTCCACGAGCAGTACTTC. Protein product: CASSRLAGVVHEQYF.

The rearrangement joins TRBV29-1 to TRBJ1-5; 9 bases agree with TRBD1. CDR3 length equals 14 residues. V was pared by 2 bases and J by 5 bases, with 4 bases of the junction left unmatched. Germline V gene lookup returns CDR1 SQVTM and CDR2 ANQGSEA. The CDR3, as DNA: TGCAGCGTTGAAACGGGACAGGGTGATCAGCCCCAGCATTTT. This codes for CSVETGQGDQPQHF. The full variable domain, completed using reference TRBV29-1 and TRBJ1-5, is SAVISQKPSRDICQRGTSLTIQCQVDSQVTMMFWYRQQPGQSLTLIATANQGSEATYESGFVIDKFPISRPNLTFSTLTVSNMSPEDSSIYLCSVETGQGDQPQHFGDGTRLSIL.

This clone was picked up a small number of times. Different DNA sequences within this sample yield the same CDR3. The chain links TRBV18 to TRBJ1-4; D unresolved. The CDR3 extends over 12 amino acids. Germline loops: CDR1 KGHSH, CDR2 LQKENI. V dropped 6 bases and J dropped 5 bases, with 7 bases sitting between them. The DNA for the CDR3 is TGTGCCAGCTCCCCATCGAATGAAAAACTGTTTTTT. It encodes CASSPSNEKLFF.

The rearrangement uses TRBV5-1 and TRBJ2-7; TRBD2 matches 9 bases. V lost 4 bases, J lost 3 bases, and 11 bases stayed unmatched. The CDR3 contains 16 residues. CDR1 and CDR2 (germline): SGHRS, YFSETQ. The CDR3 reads CASSLGASGGIYEQYF. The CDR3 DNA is TGCGCCAGCAGCCTGGGGGCCAGCGGGGGGATCTACGAGCAGTACTTC.

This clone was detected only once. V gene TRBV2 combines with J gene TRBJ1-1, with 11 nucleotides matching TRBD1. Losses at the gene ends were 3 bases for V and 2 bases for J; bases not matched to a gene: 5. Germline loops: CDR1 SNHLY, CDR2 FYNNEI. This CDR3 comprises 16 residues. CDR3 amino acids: CASSERTGGSNTEAFF. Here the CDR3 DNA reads TGTGCCAGCAGTGAGCGGACAGGGGGCTCCAACACTGAAGCTTTCTTT.

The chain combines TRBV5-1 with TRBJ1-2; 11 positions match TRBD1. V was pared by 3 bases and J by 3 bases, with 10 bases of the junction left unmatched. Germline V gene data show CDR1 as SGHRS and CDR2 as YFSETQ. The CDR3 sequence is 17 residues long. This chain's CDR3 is CASSWSGTGGYDYGYTF. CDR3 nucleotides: TGCGCCAGCAGCTGGTCCGGGACAGGGGGTTATGACTATGGCTACACCTTC.

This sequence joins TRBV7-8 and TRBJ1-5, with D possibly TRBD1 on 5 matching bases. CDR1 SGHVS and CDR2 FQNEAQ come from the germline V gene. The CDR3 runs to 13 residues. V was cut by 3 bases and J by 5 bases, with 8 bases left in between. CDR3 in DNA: TGTGCCAGCAGCTTCACAGGAGATCAGCCCCAGCATTTT. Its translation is CASSFTGDQPQHF. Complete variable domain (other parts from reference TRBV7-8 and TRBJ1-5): GAGVSQSPRYKVAKRGQDVALRCDPISGHVSLFWYQQALGQGPEFLTYFQNEAQLDKSGLPSDRFFAERPEGSVSTLKIQRTQQEDSAVYLCASSFTGDQPQHFGDGTRLSIL.

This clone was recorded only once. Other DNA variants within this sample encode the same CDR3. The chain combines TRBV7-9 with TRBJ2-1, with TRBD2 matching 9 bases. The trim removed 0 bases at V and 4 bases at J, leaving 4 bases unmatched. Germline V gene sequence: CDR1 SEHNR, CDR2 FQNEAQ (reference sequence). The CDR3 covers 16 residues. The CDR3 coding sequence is TGTGCCAGCAGCTTAGCGCTAGCGGGAACATACAATGAGCAGTTCTTC. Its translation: CASSLALAGTYNEQFF.